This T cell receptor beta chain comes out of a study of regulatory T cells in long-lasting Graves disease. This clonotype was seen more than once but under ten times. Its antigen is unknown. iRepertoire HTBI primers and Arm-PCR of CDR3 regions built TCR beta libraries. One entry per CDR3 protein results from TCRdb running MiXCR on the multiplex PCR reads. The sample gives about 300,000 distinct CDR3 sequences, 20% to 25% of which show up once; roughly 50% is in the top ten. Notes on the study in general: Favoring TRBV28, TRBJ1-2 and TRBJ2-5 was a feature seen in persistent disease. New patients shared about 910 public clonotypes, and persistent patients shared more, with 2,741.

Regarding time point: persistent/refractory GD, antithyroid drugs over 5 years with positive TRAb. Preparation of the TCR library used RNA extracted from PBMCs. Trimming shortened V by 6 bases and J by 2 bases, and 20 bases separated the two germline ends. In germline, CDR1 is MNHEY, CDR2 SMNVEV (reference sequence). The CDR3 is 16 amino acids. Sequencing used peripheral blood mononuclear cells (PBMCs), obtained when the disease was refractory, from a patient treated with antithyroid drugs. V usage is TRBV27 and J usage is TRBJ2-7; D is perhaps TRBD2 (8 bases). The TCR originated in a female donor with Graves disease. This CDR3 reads CASSPGGFQGAYEQYF. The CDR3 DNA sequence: TGTGCCAGCAGCCCGGGAGGGTTCCAGGGGGCCTACGAGCAGTACTTC.